Listed below are T cell receptor beta chains from one sample, sequenced in a study of post-analysis software for immune sequencing data. MiXCR, run by TCRdb on the PCR reads, gives a single entry per CDR3 protein. The data contain roughly 870,000 distinct CDR3 sequences, 53% of them singletons. The sequenced sample consisted of blood. The origin of the receptors is a girl aged 5-17 years with multiple sclerosis. The CDR3 runs from the conserved cysteine through the conserved F or W. The D gene is left open where the match is weak. Rows may omit the clone size; those that give it use once, few, many or a size class.

J gene,D gene,CDR3 length,clone size,V gene,CDR3 protein,CDR3 DNA
TRBJ1-2,.,15,.,TRBV3-1,CASSLPGSIAGGYTF,TGTGCCAGCAGCCTCCCTGGGTCGATTGCGGGTGGCTACACCTTC
TRBJ2-7,TRBD1,14,.,TRBV27,CVSSFGTASYEQYF,TGTGTCAGCAGTTTCGGGACAGCTTCCTACGAGCAGTACTTC
TRBJ2-1,.,13,.,TRBV6-5,CASSRGLNNEQFF,TGTGCCAGCAGTCGCGGACTGAACAATGAGCAGTTCTTC
TRBJ2-7,.,13,few,TRBV29-1,CSVEWDHRSEQYF,TGCAGCGTTGAATGGGACCACCGGTCCGAGCAGTACTTC
TRBJ1-1,.,14,.,TRBV11-2,CASTLDLAVTEAFF,TGTGCCAGCACCCTGGACCTCGCTGTCACTGAAGCTTTCTTT
TRBJ1-2,.,17,.,TRBV15,CATSRDRTAVTDYGYTF,TGTGCCACCAGCAGAGATCGGACAGCGGTAACGGACTATGGCTACACCTTC
TRBJ2-7,TRBD2,17,.,TRBV4-1,CASSQTSGGIISYEQYF,TGCGCCAGCAGCCAGACTAGCGGGGGGATCATCTCCTACGAGCAGTACTTC
TRBJ2-2,.,16,.,TRBV10-3,CATLQGGTLNTGELFF,TGTGCCACCTTACAGGGAGGGACACTTAACACCGGGGAGCTGTTTTTT
TRBJ2-3,TRBD2,17,.,TRBV27,CASSSSLGTSGVNTQYF,TGTGCCAGCAGTTCCTCGCTCGGGACTAGCGGGGTTAATACGCAGTATTTT
TRBJ1-1,.,16,.,TRBV7-6,CASSSPGGAMNTEAFF,TGTGCCAGCAGCTCGCCCGGGGGGGCTATGAACACTGAAGCTTTCTTT
TRBJ2-1,.,15,.,TRBV5-1,CASSPGRTAYNEQFF,TGCGCCAGCAGCCCCGGACGGACGGCCTACAATGAGCAGTTCTTC
TRBJ2-2,TRBD2,15,.,TRBV28,CASSRTSGYTGELFF,TGTGCCAGCAGTAGGACTAGCGGGTACACCGGGGAGCTGTTTTTT
TRBJ2-7,TRBD1,14,few,TRBV7-8,CASSLDVRGREQYF,TGTGCCAGCAGCTTAGACGTCAGGGGGCGCGAGCAGTACTTC
TRBJ2-3,.,16,once,TRBV4-2,CASSRGDSLGSDTQYF,TGTGCCAGCAGCCGGGGTGATAGTCTTGGGTCAGATACGCAGTATTTT
TRBJ2-1,TRBD2,18,.,TRBV4-1,CASSQGSPGLAAVDEQFF,TGCGCCAGCAGCCAAGGCTCCCCGGGACTAGCGGCAGTCGATGAGCAGTTCTTC
TRBJ1-5,.,15,.,TRBV20-1,CSVITGLNSNQPQHF,TGCAGTGTTATTACAGGGCTCAATAGCAATCAGCCCCAGCATTTT
TRBJ2-1,.,10,.,TRBV20-1,CSARGVEQFF,TGCAGTGCTAGGGGTGTCGAGCAGTTCTTC
TRBJ2-3,TRBD1,16,.,TRBV5-1,CASSLEGRGHTDTQYF,TGCGCCAGCAGCTTGGAGGGCAGGGGGCACACAGATACGCAGTATTTT
TRBJ1-5,.,13,.,TRBV20-1,CSARDAGNQPQHF,TGCAGTGCTAGAGATGCAGGGAATCAGCCCCAGCATTTT
TRBJ2-5,.,14,few,TRBV7-3,CASSLSSGTETQYF,TGTGCCAGCAGCTTATCGTCTGGGACGGAGACCCAGTACTTC
TRBJ2-1,TRBD2,17,once,TRBV7-2,CASSLQSGTSGYNEQFF,TGTGCCAGCAGCTTACAATCCGGGACTAGCGGCTACAATGAGCAGTTCTTC
TRBJ1-5,.,16,.,TRBV12-3/TRBV12-4,CASSNRDHLRDQPQHF,TGTGCCAGCAGTAACCGGGACCATCTTAGAGATCAGCCCCAGCATTTT
TRBJ2-3,TRBD2,16,few,TRBV12-3/TRBV12-4,CASSFGPGLGGDTQYF,TGTGCCAGCAGTTTCGGACCGGGACTAGGGGGAGATACGCAGTATTTT
TRBJ2-1,.,12,few,TRBV5-1,CASSEGLGEQFF,TGCGCCAGCAGCGAAGGGCTTGGTGAGCAGTTCTTC
TRBJ2-7,.,19,.,TRBV14,CASSQVRTHRDKTGGEQYF,TGTGCCAGCAGCCAAGTACGCACTCACAGGGATAAGACCGGGGGCGAGCAGTACTTC
TRBJ2-7,.,13,.,TRBV7-9,CASSLEWGNEQYF,TGTGCCAGCAGCTTAGAGTGGGGCAACGAGCAGTACTTC
TRBJ1-1,.,14,.,TRBV29-1,CSVPRDTRNTEAFF,TGCAGCGTCCCCCGGGACACCCGGAACACTGAAGCTTTCTTT
TRBJ2-7,.,15,few,TRBV7-3,CASSLVWDESYEQYF,TGTGCCAGCAGCTTAGTGTGGGACGAGTCCTACGAGCAGTACTTC
TRBJ2-1,TRBD2,17,few,TRBV12-3/TRBV12-4,CASSSSQAGVTYNEQFF,TGTGCCAGCAGTTCCAGCCAAGCGGGAGTAACCTACAATGAGCAGTTCTTC
TRBJ2-3,TRBD2,15,.,TRBV9,CASSVNGGNTDTQYF,TGTGCCAGCAGCGTAAACGGGGGGAACACAGATACGCAGTATTTT
TRBJ2-3,TRBD2,17,.,TRBV5-1,CASSSPSGLAESDTQYF,TGCGCCAGCAGCTCGCCCTCCGGACTAGCGGAATCTGATACGCAGTATTTT
TRBJ2-7,.,14,few,TRBV10-3,CAISDPTGSYEQYF,TGTGCCATCAGTGATCCGACGGGATCCTACGAGCAGTACTTC
TRBJ2-5,TRBD1,17,few,TRBV27,CASNTMETGRARETQYF,TGTGCCAGCAACACAATGGAGACAGGGCGGGCACGGGAGACCCAGTACTTC
TRBJ2-7,.,16,.,TRBV18,CASSLNEGSSYNEQYF,TGTGCCAGCTCACTGAATGAGGGAAGCTCCTACAATGAGCAGTACTTC
TRBJ2-7,.,13,few,TRBV20-1,CSASFSTSREQYF,TGCAGTGCTAGTTTCTCCACCAGTCGGGAGCAGTACTTC
TRBJ1-2,.,14,.,TRBV12-3/TRBV12-4,CASSAGSSNYGYTF,TGTGCCAGCAGTGCAGGGTCCTCTAACTATGGCTACACCTTC
TRBJ2-1,.,13,.,TRBV5-6,CASSSQGNNEQFF,TGTGCCAGCAGCTCACAGGGCAACAATGAGCAGTTCTTC
TRBJ1-5,TRBD1,17,.,TRBV4-1,CASSQDRSDHSNQLQHF,TGCGCCAGCAGCCAGGACAGGAGCGACCATAGCAATCAGCTCCAGCATTTT
TRBJ1-1,TRBD1,13,.,TRBV29-1,CSVRTGVNTEAFF,TGCAGCGTCCGGACAGGGGTGAACACTGAAGCTTTCTTT
TRBJ2-5,TRBD1,12,.,TRBV6-2/TRBV6-3,CASSQGQGEEYF,TGTGCCAGCAGTCAAGGACAGGGTGAAGAGTACTTC
TRBJ1-5,TRBD1,14,.,TRBV6-2/TRBV6-3,CASSPGTAHQPQHF,TGTGCCAGCAGCCCCGGGACAGCTCATCAGCCCCAGCATTTT
TRBJ2-1,TRBD2,15,.,TRBV20-1,CSARAFAGASDEQFF,TGCAGTGCTAGAGCTTTTGCGGGAGCTAGCGATGAGCAGTTCTTC
TRBJ2-7,.,13,few,TRBV10-3,CAISAQPSEEQYF,TGTGCCATCAGTGCGCAACCGTCGGAGGAGCAGTACTTC
TRBJ1-2,.,16,.,TRBV3-1,CASSPRGWQANYGYTF,TGTGCCAGCAGCCCCCGAGGGTGGCAGGCTAACTATGGCTACACCTTC
TRBJ2-3,.,13,.,TRBV20-1,CSARDLFTDTQYF,TGCAGTGCTAGAGACCTTTTCACAGATACGCAGTATTTT
TRBJ2-1,TRBD1,17,few,TRBV5-1,CASSLAPDRGPNNEQFF,TGCGCCAGCAGCTTAGCTCCGGACAGGGGACCCAACAATGAGCAGTTCTTC
TRBJ1-1,.,15,.,TRBV7-8,CASSPHEGQNTEAFF,TGTGCCAGCAGCCCCCATGAGGGACAGAACACTGAAGCTTTCTTT
TRBJ2-1,TRBD2,17,.,TRBV5-1,CASSTRLAGVAYNEQFF,TGCGCCAGCAGCACCAGACTAGCGGGAGTTGCCTACAATGAGCAGTTCTTC
TRBJ1-2,TRBD1,15,.,TRBV27,CASIEGAQDNYGYTF,TGTGCCAGCATTGAGGGGGCACAAGATAACTATGGCTACACCTTC
TRBJ2-5,TRBD2,15,.,TRBV7-6,CASSPRTSGSETQYF,TGTGCCAGCAGCCCTCGGACTAGCGGGAGTGAGACCCAGTACTTC
TRBJ1-2,.,17,.,TRBV4-2,CASSQEGVAQRNYGYTF,TGTGCCAGCAGCCAAGAGGGGGTGGCTCAAAGGAACTATGGCTACACCTTC
TRBJ2-5,TRBD1,15,few,TRBV5-1,CASSTTGLGGETQYF,TGCGCCAGCAGTACGACAGGGCTCGGAGGAGAGACCCAGTACTTC
TRBJ2-4,TRBD2,15,.,TRBV7-9,CASSPTGTSKNIQYF,TGTGCCAGCAGCCCTACCGGGACTAGCAAAAACATTCAGTACTTC
TRBJ2-7,.,14,few,TRBV7-2,CASSWRHDSYEQYF,TGTGCCAGCAGCTGGAGACATGACTCCTACGAGCAGTACTTC
TRBJ1-2,TRBD1,12,.,TRBV7-9,CASSLADRVTTF,TGTGCCAGCAGCTTAGCAGACAGGGTGACCACCTTC